This entry features one TCR beta chain sequence. Its cognate antigen is unknown. The data originate from a study of PD-1 blockade in classical Hodgkin lymphoma. Turning to the study itself: The study gave patients nivolumab 3 mg/kg intravenously every 2 weeks.

V lost 10 bases, J lost 2 bases, and 19 bases stayed unmatched. The CDR3 consists of 17 residues. The germline CDR1 and CDR2 sequences are SGHVS and FNYEAQ. Only in-frame clones appear in the TCRdb table, and some are missing; sequencing was by immunoSEQ multiplex PCR. The data contain roughly 92,000 clones, about nine tenths of them singletons. Findings and caveats of the study: Only CD4+ TCR diversity, not CD8+, had risen significantly by C4D1. Before treatment, TCR diversity in newly diagnosed patients was reportedly lower than in healthy donors.

All patients relapsed after autologous stem cell transplantation, and brentuximab vedotin exposure varied. The rearrangement uses TRBV7-6 and TRBJ2-5, with 7 nucleotides matching TRBD2. The specimen was peripheral blood mononuclear cells (PBMCs), collected at baseline. This clonotype was sampled from a human donor with classical Hodgkin lymphoma. This CDR3 reads CATTLGRVRRGQETQYF. In DNA, the CDR3 is TGTGCCACCACCCTTGGGAGGGTCCGGCGGGGTCAAGAGACCCAGTACTTC.